These 29 T cell receptor beta chains came from one sample sequenced in a study of blood T cell repertoires in COVID-19. Produced via immunoSEQ multiplex PCR; TCRdb's table is partial and in-frame only. Here the sample spans about 270,000 clones, roughly nine tenths being singletons. Sequencing was performed on PBMCs or T cells enriched from blood (not recorded which). These receptor sequences come from a woman in her fifties or sixties who had recovered from COVID-19.

With regard to this clone: The junction differs from germline at one of its ends, possibly a read error. The rearrangement links TRBV28 to TRBJ2-3; a weak D match, TRBD1 (5 bases). This CDR3 region has 11 residues. Germline V gives CDR1 MDHEN, CDR2 SYDVKM. The CDR3 loop reads CASSQTERAHF. CDR3 nucleotide sequence: TGTGCCAGCAGTCAGACAGAAAGAGCGCACTTT.

The V call is TRBV21-1, the J call TRBJ1-5; the listed D gene, TRBD1, was not tested against the DNA. TRBV21-1 is noted as a pseudogene. This CDR3 is 21 amino acids long. Here the CDR3 reads CASSSRNRGAPSVLSNQPQHF. DNA of the CDR3: TGTGCCAGCAGCAGCCGGAACAGGGGCGCCCCCTCGGTGTTAAGCAATCAGCCCCAGCATTTT.

V gene TRBV7-8 combines with J gene TRBJ1-5; 10 nucleotides align to TRBD1. With 5 bases clipped from V and 7 bases from J, the junction kept 11 bases outside the gene matches. Germline CDR1 is SGHVS and CDR2 is FQNEAQ. CDR3 size: 16 residues. The CDR3 bases are TGTGCCAGCAGCGACAACCGGGACAGGGGAGGGCAGCCCCAGCATTTT. This gives the protein CASSDNRDRGGQPQHF.

The chain is built from TRBV27 and TRBJ2-3; D gene unclear. The germline V and J ends were trimmed by 1 base and 5 bases, with 7 bases remaining between them. The CDR3 has 13 amino acids. Per the germline V gene, CDR1 is MNHEY and CDR2 is SMNVEV (reference sequence). The CDR3, as DNA: TGTGCCAGCAGTTTATATAGTGGAGATACGCAGTATTTT. Its protein product is CASSLYSGDTQYF.

The chain has TRBV6-6 and TRBJ2-7, with 9 nucleotides matching TRBD1. CDR3 length: 14 amino acids. V shed 6 bases and J 4 bases; nucleotides not matched to a gene: 7. Germline V CDR1 and CDR2: MNHNY, SVGAGI (reference sequence). CDR3 nucleotide sequence: TGTGCCAGCAGAACCGGGACAGGGCTTTACGAGCAGTACTTC. Translating gives CASRTGTGLYEQYF.

The V and J genes are TRBV20-1 and TRBJ1-1; D is undetermined. Trimming removed 3 bases from V and 4 bases from J, with 15 bases in between. CDR1 DFQATT and CDR2 SNEGSKA come from the germline V gene (reference sequence). The length of the CDR3 is 14 residues. This CDR3 is CSASLRRGGTEAFF. The DNA of the CDR3 is TGCAGTGCTAGTCTTCGTCGGGGAGGCACTGAAGCTTTCTTT.

The CDR3 is CASSIGLLANTGELFF. The CDR3 nucleotides read TGTGCCAGCTCTATAGGACTCCTCGCGAACACCGGGGAGCTGTTTTTT. The chain recombines TRBV18 with TRBJ2-2, with a tentative D call TRBD2 (5 bases). V gave up 6 bases and J gave up 0 bases, with 14 bases separating them. The V gene's germline CDR1 is KGHSH and CDR2 LQKENI. CDR3 size: 16 residues.

The chain couples TRBV27 to TRBJ1-2; 8 bases are a match to TRBD1. With 5 bases clipped from V and 8 bases from J, the junction kept 10 bases outside the gene matches. The CDR3 spans 14 residues. The germline V gene has CDR1 MNHEY and CDR2 SMNVEV (reference sequence). In DNA form, the CDR3 reads TGTGCCAGCAGTAGCGCAGGGGGCAGAAGGGGCTACACCTTC. Translating it yields CASSSAGGRRGYTF.

V gene TRBV19 combines with J gene TRBJ2-2; D remains unclear. Trimming took off 6 bases at V and 1 base at J, with 12 bases between the two ends. The CDR3 loop spans 15 amino acids. From germline, CDR1 is LNHDA and CDR2 SQIVND (reference sequence). This CDR3 is CASSGRFENTGELFF. In nucleotides, the CDR3 is TGTGCCAGTAGCGGCAGGTTCGAGAACACCGGGGAGCTGTTTTTT.

This sequence joins TRBV12-3 or TRBV12-4 and TRBJ2-7; 10 bases agree with TRBD1. The trim removed 6 bases at V and 5 bases at J, leaving 4 bases unmatched. The CDR3 runs to 13 residues. The CDR3 DNA reads TGTGCCAGCAGCTGGGACAGGGGAGACGAGCAGTACTTC. Protein product: CASSWDRGDEQYF.

The V call is TRBV27, the J call TRBJ1-4; 8 bases align to TRBD1. The germline CDR1 and CDR2 sequences are MNHEY and SMNVEV (reference sequence). V was clipped by 5 bases and J by 2 bases; unmatched bases: 1. This CDR3 region has 14 residues. This chain's CDR3 is CASSTGGTNEKLFF. DNA for the CDR3: TGTGCCAGCAGTACAGGGGGTACTAATGAAAAACTGTTTTTT.

The chain recombines TRBV4-3 with TRBJ1-1; D remains ambiguous. Trimming left V 1 base short and J 4 bases short, with 13 bases between. This CDR3 spans 15 amino acids. Looked up from germline, CDR1 is LGHNA and CDR2 is YSLEER. The CDR3, as DNA: TGCGCCAGCAGCCAAGGGGGAGGACGGCCCACTGAAGCTTTCTTT. Encoded protein: CASSQGGGRPTEAFF.

This clone occurred once. The germline gene is not matched at one end of the junction; a read error may be the cause. The V and J genes are TRBV5-1 and TRBJ2-7; D gene unclear. This CDR3 has 14 residues. Germline values: CDR1 SGHRS, CDR2 YFSETQ. CDR3 in DNA: TGCGCCAGCAGCTTGTGGCAGTCCTCCGACGAGCAGTACTTC. Protein sequence: CASSLWQSSDEQYF.

J is TRBJ2-2 and V is TRBV29-1, with TRBD1 as a possible D gene (7 bases). Per germline, CDR1 SQVTM and CDR2 ANQGSEA. This CDR3 spans 15 amino acids. The V end was cut by 1 base, the J end by 4 bases, with 13 bases between. CDR3: CSVEGGDRFTGELFF. CDR3 nucleotide sequence: TGCAGCGTTGAAGGGGGGGACAGATTCACCGGGGAGCTGTTTTTT.

The chain carries TRBV28 and TRBJ1-2, with D hard to call. The CDR3 extends over 14 amino acids. V was shortened by 7 bases and J by 7 bases, with 19 bases between the two germline ends. Germline V gives CDR1 MDHEN, CDR2 SYDVKM. The CDR3 loop reads CASTPGQVVGGYTF. The DNA of the CDR3 is TGTGCCAGCACACCAGGTCAGGTGGTGGGTGGCTACACCTTC.

V gene TRBV9 combines with J gene TRBJ2-3, with TRBD2 matching 7 bases. The CDR3 is made up of 15 amino acids. The junction had 4 bases not matched to a gene; V was cut back by 1 base and J by 2 bases. Germline loops: CDR1 SGDLS, CDR2 YYNGEE. CDR3 residues: CASSVLAVDTDTQYF. CDR3 in DNA: TGTGCCAGCAGCGTACTAGCGGTTGACACAGATACGCAGTATTTT.

Comments on this clone: Other nucleotide sequences in the sample specify the same CDR3. The rearrangement links TRBV7-2 to TRBJ1-3; a possible D gene is TRBD1 (5 bases). The germline gives CDR1 SGHTA, CDR2 FQGNSA. The CDR3 spans 14 residues. V lost 8 bases, J lost 3 bases, and 14 bases lay in between. CDR3: CASSVGPSGNTIYF. CDR3 DNA: TGTGCCAGCTCCGTGGGGCCCAGTGGAAACACCATATATTTT.

V and J are TRBV18 and TRBJ2-1, with D maybe TRBD1 (6 bases). This CDR3 is built from 16 residues. With 1 base removed from V and 6 bases from J, the gap between germline ends came to 16 bases. Germline CDR1 reads KGHSH; CDR2 reads LQKENI. The CDR3 DNA is TGTGCCAGCTCACCACTGTCGGTCCAAGGGGGCAATGAGCAGTTCTTC. Translation gives CASSPLSVQGGNEQFF.

This chain joins TRBV15 and TRBJ2-7; D is possibly TRBD2 (5 bases). Germline-derived CDR1 and CDR2 are LNHNV and YYDKDF (reference sequence). Trimming left V 0 bases short and J 5 bases short, with 11 bases between. The CDR3 extends over 14 amino acids. The CDR3 DNA reads TGTGCCACCAGCAGAGAGAGGGATCGGGACGAGCAGTACTTC. Its protein is CATSRERDRDEQYF.

The gene calls are TRBV5-4 and TRBJ2-2; TRBD2 matches 9 bases. The CDR3 is made up of 15 amino acids. Trimming cost V 6 bases and J 4 bases; bases outside gene matches: 7. Germline assignment: CDR1 SGHNT and CDR2 YYREEE (reference sequence). CDR3 sequence reads: CASKAAGGLTGELFF. The DNA of the CDR3 is TGTGCCAGCAAGGCGGCGGGAGGGCTCACCGGGGAGCTGTTTTTT.

This chain uses TRBV2 with TRBJ1-2; D is undetermined. Trimming pared 6 bases from V and 4 bases from J, leaving 9 bases between. Looked up from germline, CDR1 is SNHLY and CDR2 is FYNNEI. This CDR3 contains 12 residues. The CDR3 spells CASRRLSYGYTF. In DNA, the CDR3 is TGTGCCAGCAGACGACTTAGCTATGGCTACACCTTC.

The chain is built from TRBV7-2 and TRBJ2-2; 13 bases align to TRBD2. The germline gives CDR1 SGHTA, CDR2 FQGNSA. V lost 0 bases to trimming and J lost 4 bases; unmatched junction nucleotides: 5. There are 18 residues in the CDR3. The CDR3 region is CASSLARLAGGVTGELFF. The CDR3 coding sequence is TGTGCCAGCAGCTTAGCCAGACTAGCGGGAGGCGTCACCGGGGAGCTGTTTTTT.

This chain links TRBV5-4 with TRBJ2-2, with 8 positions matching TRBD1. The CDR3 length is 17 residues. V shed 0 bases and J 6 bases; nucleotides not matched to a gene: 10. Germline CDR1 SGHNT, CDR2 YYREEE (reference sequence). Here the CDR3 reads CASSLANGQGFAGELFF. The DNA for the CDR3 is TGTGCCAGCAGCTTGGCCAATGGACAGGGTTTCGCCGGGGAGCTGTTTTTT.

This chain joins TRBV5-5 and TRBJ1-5; D possibly corresponds to TRBD1 (5 bases). CDR1 SGHKS and CDR2 YYEKEE come from the germline V gene (reference sequence). The CDR3 totals 15 residues. The V gene lost 0 bases and the J gene lost 4 bases, with 11 bases spanning the gap. The CDR3 spells CASSLDPGYNQPQHF. CDR3 bases: TGTGCCAGCAGCTTGGACCCAGGGTATAATCAGCCCCAGCATTTT. Full variable domain (rest looked up from reference TRBV5-5 and TRBJ1-5): DAGVTQSPTHLIKTRGQQVTLRCSPISGHKSVSWYQQVLGQGPQFIFQYYEKEERGRGNFPDRFSARQFPNYSSELNVNALLLGDSALYLCASSLDPGYNQPQHFGDGTRLSIL.

This chain uses TRBV5-8 with TRBJ1-1, with 9 bases that match TRBD1. Per germline, CDR1 SGHTS and CDR2 YDEGEE. This CDR3 region has 16 residues. V shed 2 bases and J 1 base; nucleotides not matched to a gene: 6. This CDR3 is CASSLYRGLRNTEAFF. CDR3 DNA: TGTGCCAGCAGCTTATACAGGGGGCTGAGGAACACTGAAGCTTTCTTT.

The J gene is TRBJ1-1, the V gene TRBV4-3; TRBD1 might be the D (5 bases). The CDR3 sequence is 15 residues long. V gave up 0 bases and J gave up 4 bases, with 12 bases separating them. In germline, CDR1 is LGHNA, CDR2 YSLEER. The DNA of the CDR3 is TGCGCCAGCAGCCAAGATGGCGGGGGGTCCACTGAAGCTTTCTTT. It is translated as CASSQDGGGSTEAFF.

The chain combines TRBV7-3 with TRBJ2-1; 8 nucleotides line up with TRBD2. CDR1 is SGHTA and CDR2 is FQGTGA in the germline V gene. The ends lost 3 bases at V and 2 bases at J; junction bases unmatched: 3. CDR3 length: 15 residues. The CDR3 is CASSLTSATYNEQFF. The CDR3 nucleotides are TGTGCCAGCAGCTTGACTAGCGCGACCTACAATGAGCAGTTCTTC.

This sequence joins TRBV19 and TRBJ1-5; TRBD1 matches at 8 bases. This CDR3 region has 13 residues. CDR1 LNHDA and CDR2 SQIVND come from the germline V gene (reference sequence). Unmatched junction bases numbered 3, after V lost 6 bases and J lost 5 bases. The CDR3 DNA is TGTGCCAGTAGCAGGGGGCTTGATCAGCCCCAGCATTTT. Residues: CASSRGLDQPQHF.

The chain employs TRBV29-1 and TRBJ2-5, with 7 bases aligning to TRBD2. This CDR3 is built from 11 residues. The germline CDR1 and CDR2 sequences are SQVTM and ANQGSEA. With V trimmed by 8 bases and J by 5 bases, 5 bases remained unmatched. CDR3 nucleotides: TGCAGCTCAAGGGGAGGGGAGACCCAGTACTTC. Amino acids: CSSRGGETQYF.